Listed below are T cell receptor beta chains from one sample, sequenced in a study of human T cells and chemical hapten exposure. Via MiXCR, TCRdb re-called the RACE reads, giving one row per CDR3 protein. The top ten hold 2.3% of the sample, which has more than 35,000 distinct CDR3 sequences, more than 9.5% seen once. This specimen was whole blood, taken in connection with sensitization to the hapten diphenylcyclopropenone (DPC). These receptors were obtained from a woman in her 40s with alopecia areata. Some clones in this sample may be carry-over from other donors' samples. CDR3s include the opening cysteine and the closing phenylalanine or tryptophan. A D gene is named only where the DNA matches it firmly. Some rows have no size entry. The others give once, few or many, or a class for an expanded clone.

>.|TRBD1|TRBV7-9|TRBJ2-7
TGTGCCAGCAGCGGTTGGGACAGGGGGAACTACGAGCAGTACTTC
CASSGWDRGNYEQYF
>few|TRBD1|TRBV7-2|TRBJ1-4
TGTGCCAGCAGCTTTTCACCGGGACAGGGGGATGAAAAACTGTTTTTT
CASSFSPGQGDEKLFF
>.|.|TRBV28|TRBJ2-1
TGTGCCAGCAGTCCCGACTTGGCTCTCTACAATGAGCAGTTCTTC
CASSPDLALYNEQFF
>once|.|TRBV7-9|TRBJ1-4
TGTGCCAGCAGAAGAGGAACTAATGAAAAACTGTTTTTT
CASRRGTNEKLFF
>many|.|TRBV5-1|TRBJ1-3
TGCGCCAGCAGCTCCGACGGAACAAGCTCTGGAAACACCATATATTTT
CASSSDGTSSGNTIYF
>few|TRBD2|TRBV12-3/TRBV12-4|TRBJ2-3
TGTGCCAGCAGTTTTGGGGAGGGAGGGCCGCCAGATACGCAGTATTTT
CASSFGEGGPPDTQYF
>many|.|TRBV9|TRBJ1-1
TGTGCCAGCAGCTCCGGGGGGGGCAGGTCTGAAGCTTTCTTT
CASSSGGGRSEAFF
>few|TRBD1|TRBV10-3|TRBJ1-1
TGTGCCATCAGTGATACTTTAACAGGGGGCGAAGCTTTCTTT
CAISDTLTGGEAFF
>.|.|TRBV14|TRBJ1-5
TGTGCCAGCAGCTTAAGTCGGAATCAGCCCCAGCATTTT
CASSLSRNQPQHF
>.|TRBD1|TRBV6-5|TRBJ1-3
TGTGTCAGCAGTAGGACAGGCGGAAACACCATATATTTT
CVSSRTGGNTIYF
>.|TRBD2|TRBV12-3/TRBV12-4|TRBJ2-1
TGTGCCAGCAGCCCCCAACCGGGACTAGCGGGAGGGCCGGGTAAATTAAGTGAGCAGTTCTTC
CASSPQPGLAGGPGKLSEQFF
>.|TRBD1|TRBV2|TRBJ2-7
TGTGCCAGCAGGGACAGGCCCTCCTACGAGCAGTACTTC
CASRDRPSYEQYF
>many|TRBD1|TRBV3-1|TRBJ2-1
TGTGCCAGCAGCCAGAACAGGGGCAATGAGCAGTTCTTC
CASSQNRGNEQFF
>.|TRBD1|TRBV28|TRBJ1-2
TGTGCCAGCAGTGCTGGGACAGGGGCCTCCGGCTACACCTTC
CASSAGTGASGYTF
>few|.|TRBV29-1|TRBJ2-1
TGCAGCGTCGTGGGGAGGCAGGGAGTCTTAGAGCAGTTCTTC
CSVVGRQGVLEQFF
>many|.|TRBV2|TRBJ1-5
TGTGCCAGCAGTGAGCGGGCAGATAGCAATCAGCCCCAGCATTTT
CASSERADSNQPQHF
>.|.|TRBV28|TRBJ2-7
TGTGCCAGCAGTCGCACCCGGACAGTCTACGAGCAGTACTTC
CASSRTRTVYEQYF
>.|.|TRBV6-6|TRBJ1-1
TGTGCCAGCACCTCGGTGAGAGGGAGCAATGAAGCTTTCTTT
CASTSVRGSNEAFF
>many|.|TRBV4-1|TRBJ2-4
TGCGCCAGCAGCCCCGGGACTTGGAAAAACATTCAGTACTTC
CASSPGTWKNIQYF
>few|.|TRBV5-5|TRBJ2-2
TGTGCCAGCAGCTTGGAGGTCCGGGTTAGAGGGACCGGGGAGCTGTTTTTT
CASSLEVRVRGTGELFF
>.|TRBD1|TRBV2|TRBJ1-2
TGTGCCAGCAGACTTTCGGGACAGTCCTATGGCTACACCTTC
CASRLSGQSYGYTF
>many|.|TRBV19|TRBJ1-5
TGTGCCAGTATAGTTGTAGAGGGCTCAAATCAGCCCCAGCATTTT
CASIVVEGSNQPQHF
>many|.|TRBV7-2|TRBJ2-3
TGTGCCAGCAGCTTAGTCGTCTCTAGAGGCACAGATACGCAGTATTTT
CASSLVVSRGTDTQYF
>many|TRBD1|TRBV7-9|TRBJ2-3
TGTGCCAGCAGCGACACAGGGGCTAGCACAGATACGCAGTATTTT
CASSDTGASTDTQYF
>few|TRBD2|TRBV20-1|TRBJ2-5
TGCAGTGCTCCACCCGGGACTAGCGGAGAGACCCAGTACTTC
CSAPPGTSGETQYF
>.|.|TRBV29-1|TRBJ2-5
TGCAGCGTTCGCCCGGACCAAGAGACCCAGTACTTC
CSVRPDQETQYF
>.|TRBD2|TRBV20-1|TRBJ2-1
TGCAGTGCTAAGACTAGCGGGGGGGCTAGATACAATGAGCAGTTCTTC
CSAKTSGGARYNEQFF
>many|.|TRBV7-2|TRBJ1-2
TGTGCCAGCAGCTTAGCGGACGGGACTATCTATGGCTACACCTTC
CASSLADGTIYGYTF
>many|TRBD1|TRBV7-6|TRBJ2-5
TGTGCCAGCAGCACCGACGCCGGGACAGGCGGGTGGACCCAGTACTTC
CASSTDAGTGGWTQYF
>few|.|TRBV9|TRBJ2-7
TGTGCCAGCAGCGCACAAGTAGGGGGATCCTACGAGCAGTACTTC
CASSAQVGGSYEQYF
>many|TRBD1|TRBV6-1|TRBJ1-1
TGTGCCAGCAGTGCCCGACAGGGTACCAACACTGAAGCTTTCTTT
CASSARQGTNTEAFF
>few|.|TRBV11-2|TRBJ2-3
TGTGCCAGCAGCCCGACCCTTCCCTGGGGCACAGATACGCAGTATTTT
CASSPTLPWGTDTQYF
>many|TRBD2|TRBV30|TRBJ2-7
TGTGCCTGGAGTCTTGCTAGCGGACCTTACGAGCAGTACTTC
CAWSLASGPYEQYF
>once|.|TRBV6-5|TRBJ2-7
TGTGCCTCCCGGGGGGCGAGCTCCTACGAGCAGTACTTC
CASRGASSYEQYF
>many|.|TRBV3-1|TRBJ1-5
TGTGCCAGCAGCCCCTGGAATGGGGCGGGCAATCAGCCCCAGCATTTT
CASSPWNGAGNQPQHF
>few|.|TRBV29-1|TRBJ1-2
TGCAGCGCAACCTTGACAGGAAACTATGGCTACACCTTC
CSATLTGNYGYTF
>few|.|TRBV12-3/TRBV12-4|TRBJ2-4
TGTGCCAGCAGTTTACACCTCAGGGGGAGGCAGTACTTC
CASSLHLRGRQYF
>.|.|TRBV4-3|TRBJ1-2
TGCGCCAGCAGCCAAGAGAGGGCCAGCTATGGCTACACCTTC
CASSQERASYGYTF
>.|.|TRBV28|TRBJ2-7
TGTGCCAGCAGGCTCTGGGAGGCCGGGCACGAGCAGTACTTC
CASRLWEAGHEQYF
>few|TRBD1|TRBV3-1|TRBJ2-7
TGTGCCAGCAGACGCGGACAGGGGGCGAACGAGCAGTACTTC
CASRRGQGANEQYF
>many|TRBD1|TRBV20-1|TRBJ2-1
TGCAGTGCCCCGGACCCTACAGGGGGCCCATACAATGAGCAGTTCTTC
CSAPDPTGGPYNEQFF
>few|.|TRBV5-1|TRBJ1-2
TGCGCCAGCAGCTCGGACAGTGCGCTTTATGGCTACACCTTC
CASSSDSALYGYTF
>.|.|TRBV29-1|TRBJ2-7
TGCAGCGTTCGCCCCCAGGGGGGGTACGAGCAGTACTTC
CSVRPQGGYEQYF
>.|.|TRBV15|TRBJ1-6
TGTGCCACAGGTAGGGGGGCCCCGAATTCACCCCTCCACTTT
CATGRGAPNSPLHF
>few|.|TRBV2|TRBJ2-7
TGTGCCAGCAGTACGGTTTTGAAGTACGAGCAGTACTTC
CASSTVLKYEQYF
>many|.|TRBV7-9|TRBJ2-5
TGTGCCAGCAGCTTAGTCGTCAGTCAAGAGACCCAGTACTTC
CASSLVVSQETQYF
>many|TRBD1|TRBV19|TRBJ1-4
TGTGCCAGTAGCACAGGGGCCAGTAATGAAAAACTGTTTTTT
CASSTGASNEKLFF
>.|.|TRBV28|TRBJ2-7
TGTGCCAGCAGCCGGATGTACGAGCAGTACTTC
CASSRMYEQYF
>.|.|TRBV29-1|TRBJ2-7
TGCAGCGTTGAAAAGGGCAGGGGCGGTGAGCAGTACTTC
CSVEKGRGGEQYF
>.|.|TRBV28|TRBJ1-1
TGTGCCAGCAAACGGGGGGGGAGACAATGGGACACTGAAGCTTTCTTT
CASKRGGRQWDTEAFF
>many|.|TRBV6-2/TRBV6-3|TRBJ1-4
TGTGCCAGCAGTTACTCTTCGCGTGAAAAACTGTTTTTT
CASSYSSREKLFF